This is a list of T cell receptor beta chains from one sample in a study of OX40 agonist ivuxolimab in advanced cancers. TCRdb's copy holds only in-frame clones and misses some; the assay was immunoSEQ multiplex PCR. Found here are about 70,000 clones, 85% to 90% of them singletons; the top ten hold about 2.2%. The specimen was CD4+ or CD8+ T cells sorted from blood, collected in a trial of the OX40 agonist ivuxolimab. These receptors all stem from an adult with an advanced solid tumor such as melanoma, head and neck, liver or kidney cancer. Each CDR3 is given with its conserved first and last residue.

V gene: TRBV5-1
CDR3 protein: CASSYRDRTSGTEAFF

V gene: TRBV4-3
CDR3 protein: CASSRDNYGYTF

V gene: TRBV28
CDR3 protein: CASSQLAGGGDTQYF

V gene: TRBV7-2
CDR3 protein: CASSLWASGGAEETQYF

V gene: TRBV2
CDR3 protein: CASIRNGLSDNEQFF

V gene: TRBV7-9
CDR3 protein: CASSLQGDEQFF

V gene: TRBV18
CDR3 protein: CASSPAGDSPLHF

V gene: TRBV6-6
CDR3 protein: CASRSSNQPQHF

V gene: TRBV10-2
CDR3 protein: CASSEPSGSLYEQYF

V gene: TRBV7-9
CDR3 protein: CASSFGTGVGYTF

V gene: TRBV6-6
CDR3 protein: CASSPTGSSYEQYF

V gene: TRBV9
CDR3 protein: CASSVGLGGYTF

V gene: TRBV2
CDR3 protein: CASSAESSGANVLTF

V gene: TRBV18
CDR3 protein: CASSRGQRETGELFF

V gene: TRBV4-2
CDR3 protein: CASSQGASSGNTIYF

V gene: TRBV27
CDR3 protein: CASSFTGSQETQYF

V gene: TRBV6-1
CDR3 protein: CASSDRTYEQYF

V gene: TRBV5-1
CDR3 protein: CASSLGQGGGYTF

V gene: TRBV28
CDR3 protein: CASNPGTSGNEQYF

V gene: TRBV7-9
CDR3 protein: CASGNRENTEAFF

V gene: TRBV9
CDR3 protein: CASSGQGANTEAFF

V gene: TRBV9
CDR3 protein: CASSMRLADTQYF

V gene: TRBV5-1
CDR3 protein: CASSFGPGTGGTDTQYF

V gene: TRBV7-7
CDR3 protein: CASSPTGSGANVLTF

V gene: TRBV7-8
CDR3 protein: CASSTRDLGGSSAQYF

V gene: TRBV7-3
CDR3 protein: CASSLMRTTSTDTQYF

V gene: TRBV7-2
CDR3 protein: CASSGSGRALGEQFF

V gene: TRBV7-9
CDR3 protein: CASSLVDTDTQYF

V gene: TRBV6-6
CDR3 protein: CASSYRDTYNEQFF

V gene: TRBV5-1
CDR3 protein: CASRGTRGTDTQYF

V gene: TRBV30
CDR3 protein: CCLEVEGEGELFF

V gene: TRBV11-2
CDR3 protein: CASNLAGAETQYF

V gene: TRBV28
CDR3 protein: CASSLSQGFFGYNQPQHF

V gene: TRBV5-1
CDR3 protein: CASSPRGQGLDEKLFF

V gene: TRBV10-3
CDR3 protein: CAISESLVSSYNEQFF

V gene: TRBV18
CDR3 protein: CASSLGENSGNTIYF

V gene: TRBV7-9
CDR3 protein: CASSLAGSLGETQYF

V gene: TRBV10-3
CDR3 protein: CAISEGSNQPQHF

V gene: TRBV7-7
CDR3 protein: CASSLPLCEQFF

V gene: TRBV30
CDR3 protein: CACDSFGNQPQHF

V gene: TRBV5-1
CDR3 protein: CASSLASGVSYEQYF

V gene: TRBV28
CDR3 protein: CASSQGQGIVYGYTF

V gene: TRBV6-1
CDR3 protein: CASMGQGYNEKLFF

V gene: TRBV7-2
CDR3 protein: CASSLDSIYSPLHF

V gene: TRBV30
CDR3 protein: CAWSVGGSQDTQYF

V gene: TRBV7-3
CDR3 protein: CASSLQGEGTEAFF

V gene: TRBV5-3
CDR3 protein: CARSLNLGLAGGSYEQYF

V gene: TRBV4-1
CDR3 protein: CASSQPDRGPETQYF

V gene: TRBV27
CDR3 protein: CASRLRGQDTIYF

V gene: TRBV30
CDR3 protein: CAWSEGASGQFF

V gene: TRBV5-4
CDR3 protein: CASSQPLGQGKDNEQFF

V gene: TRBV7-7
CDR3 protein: CASSPGTGSQPQHF

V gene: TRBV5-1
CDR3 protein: CASSFAVNTEAFF

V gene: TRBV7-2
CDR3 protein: CASGQRRGSTDTQYF

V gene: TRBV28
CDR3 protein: CASRAVNEKLFF

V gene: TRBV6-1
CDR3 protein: CASRGTGRKEQYF

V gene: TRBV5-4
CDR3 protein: CASSGMTDRASGNTIYF

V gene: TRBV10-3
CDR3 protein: CAISEAPSASTDTQYF

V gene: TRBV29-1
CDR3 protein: CTTMGPNTEAFF